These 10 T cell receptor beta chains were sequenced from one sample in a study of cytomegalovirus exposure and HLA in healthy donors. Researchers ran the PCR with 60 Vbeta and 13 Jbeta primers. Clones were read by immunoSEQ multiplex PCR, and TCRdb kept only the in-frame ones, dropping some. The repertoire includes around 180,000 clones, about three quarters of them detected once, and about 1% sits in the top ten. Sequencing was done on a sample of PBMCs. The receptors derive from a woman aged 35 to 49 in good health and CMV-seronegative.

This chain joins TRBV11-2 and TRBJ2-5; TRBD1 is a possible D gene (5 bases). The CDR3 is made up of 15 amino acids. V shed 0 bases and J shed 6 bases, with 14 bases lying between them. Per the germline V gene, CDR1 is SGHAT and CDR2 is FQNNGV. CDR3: CASSLDRGFRKTQYF. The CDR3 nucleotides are TGTGCCAGCAGCTTAGATAGGGGTTTCAGAAAGACCCAGTACTTC.

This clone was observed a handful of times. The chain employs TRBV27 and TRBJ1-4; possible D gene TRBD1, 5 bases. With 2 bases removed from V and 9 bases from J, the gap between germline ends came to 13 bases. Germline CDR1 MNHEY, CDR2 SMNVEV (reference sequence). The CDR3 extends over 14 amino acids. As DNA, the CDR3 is TGTGCCAGCAGTTTAAATCGGGGGATACAAAAACTGTTTTTT. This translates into CASSLNRGIQKLFF. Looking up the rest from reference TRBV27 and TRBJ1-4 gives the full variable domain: EAQVTQNPRYLITVTGKKLTVTCSQNMNHEYMSWYRQDPGLGLRQIYYSMNVEVTDKGDVPEGYKVSRKEKRNFPLILESPSPNQTSLYFCASSLNRGIQKLFFGSGTQLSVL.

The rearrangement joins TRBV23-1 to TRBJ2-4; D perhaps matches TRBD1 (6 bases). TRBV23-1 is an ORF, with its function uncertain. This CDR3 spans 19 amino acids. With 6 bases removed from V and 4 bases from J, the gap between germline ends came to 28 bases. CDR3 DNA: TGCGCCAGCAGCGGACAGATCACGGTTGAGGACCCCCTTAAAAACATTCAGTACTTC. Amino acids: CASSGQITVEDPLKNIQYF.

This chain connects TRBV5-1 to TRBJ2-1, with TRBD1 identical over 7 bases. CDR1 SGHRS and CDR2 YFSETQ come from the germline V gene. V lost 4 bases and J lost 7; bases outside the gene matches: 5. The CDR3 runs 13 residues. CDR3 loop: CASSITGANEQFF. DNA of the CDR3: TGCGCCAGCAGCATTACAGGGGCGAATGAGCAGTTCTTC.

The CDR3 protein is CASSQEARGNYGYTF. DNA of the CDR3: TGCGCCAGCAGCCAAGAGGCCAGGGGGAACTATGGCTACACCTTC. V gene TRBV4-3 combines with J gene TRBJ1-2, with 7 bases that match TRBD1. V was clipped by 0 bases and J by 2 bases; unmatched bases: 3. Germline CDR1 is LGHNA and CDR2 is YSLEER. This CDR3 region has 15 residues.

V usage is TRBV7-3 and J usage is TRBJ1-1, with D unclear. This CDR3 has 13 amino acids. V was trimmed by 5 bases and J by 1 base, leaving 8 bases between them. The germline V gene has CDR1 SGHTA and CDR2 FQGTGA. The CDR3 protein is CASSTTRNTEAFF. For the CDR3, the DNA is TGTGCCAGCAGCACCACAAGGAACACTGAAGCTTTCTTT.

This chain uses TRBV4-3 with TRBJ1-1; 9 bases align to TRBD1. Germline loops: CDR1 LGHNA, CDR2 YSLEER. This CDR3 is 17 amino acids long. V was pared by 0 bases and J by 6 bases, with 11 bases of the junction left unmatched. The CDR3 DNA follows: TGCGCCAGCAGCCAAGATCGAGGGGGACAGGGATTACCTGAAGCTTTCTTT. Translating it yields CASSQDRGGQGLPEAFF.

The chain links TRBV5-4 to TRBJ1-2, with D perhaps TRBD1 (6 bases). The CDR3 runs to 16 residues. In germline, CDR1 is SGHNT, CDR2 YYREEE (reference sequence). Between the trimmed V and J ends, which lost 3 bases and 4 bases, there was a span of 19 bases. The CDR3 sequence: CASSWGGPDVGYGYTF. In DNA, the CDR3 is TGTGCCAGCAGCTGGGGGGGGCCCGATGTAGGCTATGGCTACACCTTC.

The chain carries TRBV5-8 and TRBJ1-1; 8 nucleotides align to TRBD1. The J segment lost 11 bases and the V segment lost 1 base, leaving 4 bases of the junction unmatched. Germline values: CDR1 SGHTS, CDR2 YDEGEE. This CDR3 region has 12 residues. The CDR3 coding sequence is TGTGCCAGCAGCTTGAGCAGGGGGCGTGCTTTCTTT. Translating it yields CASSLSRGRAFF.

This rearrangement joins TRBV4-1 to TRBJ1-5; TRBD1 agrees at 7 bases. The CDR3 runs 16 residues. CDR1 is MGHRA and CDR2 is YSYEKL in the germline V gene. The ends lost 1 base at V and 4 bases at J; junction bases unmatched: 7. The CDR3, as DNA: TGCGCCAGCAGCCAAGTTGGCAGGGGGAGTAATCAGCCCCAGCATTTT. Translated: CASSQVGRGSNQPQHF.